The next 4 T cell receptor beta chains were all read from a single sample in a study of cytomegalovirus exposure and HLA in healthy donors. Sequencing was performed with immunoSEQ multiplex PCR; in TCRdb, only in-frame clones are kept and a portion is missing. The data contain 68,000 or so clones, about 89% of them seen just once; the ten biggest clones take up 3% to 3.5%. What was sequenced was PBMCs. The receptors stem from a man younger than 30 in good health and CMV-seronegative.

The CDR3 DNA sequence: TGTGCCAGCAGCCCCTTGGACGGGAGCTCCTACGAGCAGTACTTC. As protein: CASSPLDGSSYEQYF. This chain connects TRBV6-6 to TRBJ2-7, with D possibly matching TRBD2 (6 bases). V was clipped by 6 bases and J by 0 bases, with 15 bases between them. The CDR3 loop spans 15 amino acids. Germline lookup yields CDR1 MNHNY and CDR2 SVGAGI (reference sequence).

The V gene is TRBV30, the J gene TRBJ1-5, with 7 nucleotides matching TRBD1. Germline assignment: CDR1 GTSNPN and CDR2 SVGIG (reference sequence). Trimming took 1 base from V and 4 from J; bases not matched to a gene: 1. The CDR3 has 13 residues. The CDR3 DNA reads TGTGCCTGGAGTGGGGACAGAAATCAGCCCCAGCATTTT. Encoded protein: CAWSGDRNQPQHF.

The CDR3 protein is CASSGHSGADNEQFF. The CDR3 DNA sequence: TGTGCCAGCAGCGGGCATAGCGGAGCGGACAATGAGCAGTTCTTC. This chain uses TRBV9 with TRBJ2-1, with D possibly being TRBD2 (6 bases). The CDR3 is 15 amino acids. Germline CDR1 is SGDLS and CDR2 is YYNGEE. The V gene lost 3 bases and the J gene lost 5 bases, with 15 bases spanning the gap.

This chain joins TRBV27 and TRBJ1-5; the D is unclear. V was pared by 2 bases and J by 5 bases, with 10 bases between. The CDR3 has 14 residues. Germline V CDR1 and CDR2: MNHEY, SMNVEV (reference sequence). As DNA, the CDR3 is TGTGCCAGCAGTTTACGTCCCTACGATCAGCCCCAGCATTTT. Protein product: CASSLRPYDQPQHF.